The next 17 T cell receptor beta chains were all read from a single sample in a study of T cell responses to AZD1222 COVID-19 vaccine. The assay was immunoSEQ multiplex PCR, and TCRdb's table has in-frame clones only and misses some. The data show about 110,000 clones, about 94% seen once. Sequencing was performed on peripheral blood, taken on day 0 of AZD1222 vaccination. The receptors derive from an adult in good health.

The rearrangement links TRBV7-6 to TRBJ2-3, with D perhaps matching TRBD2 (5 bases). CDR3 length equals 21 residues. CDR1 and CDR2 from the germline V gene are SGHVS and FNYEAQ. The germline V and J ends were trimmed by 1 base and 4 bases, with 30 bases remaining between them. As DNA, the CDR3 is TGTGCCAGCAGCTTAGGACCCGAGGCCTCGCCGGCGGGCCGGTGGGCAGATACGCAGTATTTT. Translated, it gives CASSLGPEASPAGRWADTQYF.

This chain links TRBV13 with TRBJ2-7; D is uncertain. Trimming cost V 0 bases and J 2 bases, with 11 bases left between them. Germline CDR1 and CDR2: PRHDT and FYEKMQ (reference sequence). The CDR3 totals 15 residues. Here the CDR3 reads CASSLGLRATYEQYF. The CDR3, as DNA: TGTGCCAGCAGCTTAGGCCTAAGGGCCACCTACGAGCAGTACTTC.

The J gene is TRBJ2-6, the V gene TRBV9, with unresolved D. The germline V gene has CDR1 SGDLS and CDR2 YYNGEE. V was clipped by 3 bases and J by 0 bases, with 13 bases between them. The CDR3 is 17 residues long. The CDR3: CASSANELSSGANVLTF. As DNA, the CDR3 is TGTGCCAGCAGCGCGAACGAACTAAGCTCTGGGGCCAACGTCCTGACTTTC.

The V gene is TRBV19, the J gene TRBJ1-1; D gene ambiguous. Germline CDR1 reads LNHDA; CDR2 reads SQIVND (reference sequence). The CDR3 runs 12 residues. Trimming stripped 7 bases from V and 5 bases from J, with 11 bases between. CDR3 nucleotides: TGTGCCAGTATCAAGACGAGAACTGAAGCTTTCTTT. It codes for CASIKTRTEAFF.

This chain connects TRBV27 to TRBJ2-5; no firm D call. CDR3 length equals 14 residues. Germline CDR1 is MNHEY and CDR2 is SMNVEV (reference sequence). V was pared by 4 bases and J by 1 base, with 10 bases between. In DNA, the CDR3 is TGTGCCAGCAGTTCAAGGGTGGCCCAAGAGACCCAGTACTTC. This codes for CASSSRVAQETQYF.

This chain joins TRBV28 and TRBJ1-1; no definite D call. V was pared by 5 bases and J by 5 bases, with 9 bases between. There are 12 residues in the CDR3. Germline-derived CDR1 and CDR2 are MDHEN and SYDVKM. The CDR3 spells CASSRHRTEAFF. The DNA for the CDR3 is TGTGCCAGCAGTCGCCACAGAACTGAAGCTTTCTTT.

This rearrangement joins TRBV7-9 to TRBJ1-1, with D hard to call. The CDR3 is 12 residues long. Germline V lookup: CDR1 SEHNR, CDR2 FQNEAQ (reference sequence). The germline V and J ends were trimmed by 5 bases and 5 bases, with 9 bases remaining between them. CDR3 amino acids: CASSIQGTEAFF. In DNA, the CDR3 is TGTGCCAGCAGCATCCAAGGAACTGAAGCTTTCTTT.

The V gene is TRBV6-6, the J gene TRBJ1-3; the D gene is possibly TRBD1 (6 bases). Germline V gives CDR1 MNHNY, CDR2 SVGAGI (reference sequence). The CDR3 has 16 amino acids. Between the trimmed V and J ends, which lost 1 base and 4 bases, there was a span of 14 bases. Here the CDR3 reads CASSYFPGDRGNTIYF. CDR3 bases: TGTGCCAGCAGTTACTTTCCAGGGGATCGGGGAAACACCATATATTTT.

V and J are TRBV5-6 and TRBJ1-4; 10 bases map to TRBD1. V lost 3 bases, J lost 8 bases, and 7 bases stayed unmatched. The CDR3 covers 15 residues. CDR1 and CDR2 from the germline V gene are SGHDT and YYEEEE. CDR3: CASSSPTGGEEKLFF. The DNA of the CDR3 is TGTGCCAGCAGCTCCCCGACAGGGGGCGAGGAAAAACTGTTTTTT.

CDR3 in DNA: TGTGCCAGTAGATCCCGACAGGAGTACACTGAAGCTTTCTTT. Translating gives CASRSRQEYTEAFF. The chain recombines TRBV19 with TRBJ1-1, with D possibly matching TRBD1 (6 bases). CDR1 and CDR2 (germline): LNHDA, SQIVND (reference sequence). This CDR3 has 14 amino acids. V was cut by 6 bases and J by 3 bases, with 14 bases left in between.

The rearrangement uses TRBV5-8 and TRBJ1-2, with D maybe TRBD1 (6 bases). Germline assignment: CDR1 SGHTS and CDR2 YDEGEE. The germline V and J ends were trimmed by 2 bases and 5 bases, with 19 bases remaining between them. The CDR3 has 16 amino acids. CDR3 DNA sequence: TGTGCCAGCAGCTTTGACAGGTCTCACCCCTTTTATGGCTACACCTTC. This gives the protein CASSFDRSHPFYGYTF.

This chain connects TRBV7-2 to TRBJ2-5; 7 bases map to TRBD2. This CDR3 is 15 amino acids long. V trimming: 2 bases; J trimming: 1 base; junction bases outside the gene matches: 4. Germline-derived CDR1 and CDR2 are SGHTA and FQGNSA. The CDR3 nucleotides are TGTGCCAGCAGCTTATCTAGCGGAGTCCAAGAGACCCAGTACTTC. Its translation is CASSLSSGVQETQYF.

The chain links TRBV7-7 to TRBJ2-5, with 8 bases lining up with TRBD2. Per the germline V gene, CDR1 is SSHAT and CDR2 is FNYEAQ (reference sequence). The CDR3 length is 15 residues. Trimming took 5 bases from V and 7 from J; bases not matched to a gene: 12. The CDR3 DNA follows: TGTGCCAGCAGCCCCCAGCGGGGGACCTCAACGACCCAGTACTTC. Protein: CASSPQRGTSTTQYF.

The chain employs TRBV6-1 and TRBJ2-3, with D perhaps matching TRBD2 (6 bases). The V end was cut by 1 base, the J end by 0 bases, with 8 bases between. Germline lookup yields CDR1 MNHNS and CDR2 SASEGT. CDR3 length: 15 residues. As DNA, the CDR3 is TGTGCCAGCAGTGAAGACGCGGGGAGCACAGATACGCAGTATTTT. Its protein is CASSEDAGSTDTQYF.

V is TRBV6-1 and J is TRBJ1-3; no definite D call. Trimming cost V 10 bases and J 4 bases, with 17 bases left between them. CDR1 is MNHNS, CDR2 SASEGT, per germline. CDR3 size: 14 residues. CDR3 DNA sequence: TGTGCCACCTCTGGGGAACGTGGGGGAAACACCATATATTTT. Its translation: CATSGERGGNTIYF.

CDR3 loop: CASRPGLAGAEQFF. DNA of the CDR3: TGTGCCAGCAGACCGGGACTAGCGGGAGCTGAGCAGTTCTTC. The chain employs TRBV6-5 and TRBJ2-1; 14 bases line up with TRBD2. CDR3 size: 14 residues. In germline, CDR1 is MNHEY, CDR2 SVGAGI. V lost 6 bases to trimming and J lost 9 bases; unmatched junction nucleotides: 4.

The gene calls are TRBV19 and TRBJ1-1; the D gene is possibly TRBD1 (5 bases). Deletions cut 6 bases from V and 5 bases from J, with 13 bases between. Germline CDR1 is LNHDA and CDR2 is SQIVND (reference sequence). The CDR3 is 13 amino acids. The CDR3 nucleotides read TGTGCCAGTAGGGACGGGGGATTTACTGAAGCTTTCTTT. This translates into CASRDGGFTEAFF. The entire variable domain, with the rest obtained from reference TRBV19 and TRBJ1-1, is as follows: DGGITQSPKYLFRKEGQNVTLSCEQNLNHDAMYWYRQDPGQGLRLIYYSQIVNDFQKGDIAEGYSVSREKKESFPLTVTSAQKNPTAFYLCASRDGGFTEAFFGQGTRLTVV.